These 25 T cell receptor beta chains came from one sample sequenced in a study of patients and donors after allogeneic stem cell transplantation. Using its own MiXCR run on the RT-PCR reads, TCRdb lists one record per CDR3 protein. The data contain 150,000 or so distinct CDR3 sequences, 24% of them seen just once; the ten biggest clones take up 20% to 30%. The sample comprised blood, either unsorted or a sorted T cell fraction (not recorded which). The receptors here all came from a human donor who was either an allogeneic HSCT recipient or a stem cell or donor lymphocyte infusion donor (not recorded which). It is not recorded whose cells these are; they may come from a transplant donor.

This clonotype was observed a few times. This chain connects TRBV28 to TRBJ1-1; D not resolved. CDR3 length: 13 residues. Germline loops: CDR1 MDHEN, CDR2 SYDVKM. V lost 2 bases, J lost 4 bases, and 8 bases lay in between. In DNA, the CDR3 is TGTGCCAGCAGTTTAGCCCATTCCACTGAAGCTTTCTTT. This codes for CASSLAHSTEAFF. Using reference TRBV28 and TRBJ1-1 for the parts outside the CDR3, the full variable domain is DVKVTQSSRYLVKRTGEKVFLECVQDMDHENMFWYRQDPGLGLRLIYFSYDVKMKEKGDIPEGYSVSREKKERFSLILESASTNQTSMYLCASSLAHSTEAFFGQGTRLTVV.

This sequence joins TRBV2 and TRBJ1-2; possibly TRBD1 for D (5 bases). CDR3 length: 15 amino acids. Per germline, CDR1 SNHLY and CDR2 FYNNEI. V was shortened by 6 bases and J by 1 base, with 15 bases between the two germline ends. The CDR3: CASRRGTAFNYGYTF. The CDR3 DNA reads as TGTGCCAGCAGGCGGGGCACTGCCTTTAACTATGGCTACACCTTC. The full variable domain, its missing parts supplied by reference TRBV2 and TRBJ1-2, is EPEVTQTPSHQVTQMGQEVILRCVPISNHLYFYWYRQILGQKVEFLVSFYNNEISEKSEIFDDQFSVERPDGSNFTLKIRSTKLEDSAMYFCASRRGTAFNYGYTFGSGTRLTVV.

The rearrangement uses TRBV3-1 and TRBJ2-3; D might be TRBD2 (5 bases). CDR1 LGHDT and CDR2 YNNKEL come from the germline V gene (reference sequence). V shed 0 bases and J shed 0 bases, with 10 bases lying between them. The CDR3 length is 16 residues. This CDR3 is CASSQDRGWSTDTQYF. The CDR3 region has the DNA TGTGCCAGCAGCCAAGATAGAGGGTGGAGCACAGATACGCAGTATTTT.

The chain couples TRBV7-2 to TRBJ2-3, with no clear D. This CDR3 has 15 residues. Trimming shortened V by 4 bases and J by 4 bases, and 15 bases separated the two germline ends. The germline V gene has CDR1 SGHTA and CDR2 FQGNSA. The CDR3 nucleotides read TGTGCCAGCAGCTCTTACGTCCGGCCGGCAGATACGCAGTATTTT. This codes for CASSSYVRPADTQYF.

The rearrangement uses TRBV6-5 and TRBJ2-3; 9 positions match TRBD1. Germline V gene sequence: CDR1 MNHEY, CDR2 SVGAGI. The CDR3 is made up of 15 amino acids. V lost 6 bases and J lost 5; bases outside the gene matches: 9. The CDR3 sequence: CASRDRDRAKDTQYF. The CDR3 DNA sequence: TGTGCCAGCAGGGACCGGGACAGGGCGAAAGATACGCAGTATTTT.

The chain couples TRBV6-5 to TRBJ1-5; D is ambiguous. Between the trimmed V and J ends, which lost 6 bases and 3 bases, there was a span of 12 bases. CDR1 and CDR2 from the germline V gene are MNHEY and SVGAGI. There are 14 residues in the CDR3. The CDR3 DNA reads as TGTGCCAGCAGCCCCGGGCAGGCCAATCAGCCCCAGCATTTT. This translates into CASSPGQANQPQHF.

This clonotype came up a few times. The chain recombines TRBV6-6 with TRBJ2-5; 8 bases are a match to TRBD2. V gave up 8 bases and J gave up 1 base; unmatched junction bases: 3. The CDR3 runs to 13 residues. The germline gives CDR1 MNHNY, CDR2 SVGAGI (reference sequence). CDR3 amino acids: CASRAGGQETQYF. The DNA for the CDR3 is TGTGCCAGCCGTGCGGGAGGCCAAGAGACCCAGTACTTC.

This clonotype turned up a few times. The chain uses TRBV7-8 and TRBJ2-1; either TRBD1 or TRBD2 may supply D (7 bases each). Germline lookup yields CDR1 SGHVS and CDR2 FQNEAQ. The CDR3 loop spans 15 amino acids. V was shortened by 5 bases and J by 3 bases, with 14 bases between the two germline ends. The DNA of the CDR3 is TGTGCCAGCAGCCCCCAGGGGGGGGGCTACAATGAGCAGTTCTTC. It translates to CASSPQGGGYNEQFF. Supplemented by reference TRBV7-8 and TRBJ2-1, the full variable domain reads GAGVSQSPRYKVAKRGQDVALRCDPISGHVSLFWYQQALGQGPEFLTYFQNEAQLDKSGLPSDRFFAERPEGSVSTLKIQRTQQEDSAVYLCASSPQGGGYNEQFFGPGTRLTVL.

In this sample, this clonotype turned up a few times. The V call is TRBV25-1, the J call TRBJ2-3; 8 bases match TRBD1. Trimming took 8 bases from V and 3 from J; bases not matched to a gene: 4. The CDR3 consists of 13 residues. The germline gives CDR1 MGHDK, CDR2 SYGVNS. The CDR3 region has the DNA TGTGCCAGCGAAGGACAGGGAACAGATACGCAGTATTTT. Its translation is CASEGQGTDTQYF.

CDR3 nucleotide sequence: TGTGCCAGCCGGACGTATAACTCCTACGAGCAGTACTTC. Protein: CASRTYNSYEQYF. The chain is built from TRBV6-5 and TRBJ2-7; D is unclear. The V end lost 8 bases, the J end lost 0 bases, and 11 bases lay between the germline ends. The CDR3 covers 13 residues. Germline V gives CDR1 MNHEY, CDR2 SVGAGI.

The chain has TRBV20-1 and TRBJ2-6, with a weak D call TRBD1 (5 bases). V dropped 6 bases and J dropped 0 bases, with 12 bases sitting between them. The CDR3 sequence is 15 residues long. Germline CDR1 DFQATT, CDR2 SNEGSKA (reference sequence). The CDR3 sequence: CSAVDTPSGANVLTF. In DNA, the CDR3 is TGCAGTGCGGTGGACACCCCCTCTGGGGCCAACGTCCTGACTTTC.

This clonotype has a count of ten or more. The gene calls are TRBV28 and TRBJ1-3; weak D call: TRBD1 (5 bases). The CDR3 is 16 residues long. The ends were cut back, 3 bases at V and 0 bases at J, with 12 bases in the middle. Germline assignment: CDR1 MDHEN and CDR2 SYDVKM. CDR3 region: CASSFDRRYSGNTIYF. The CDR3 nucleotides are TGTGCCAGCAGTTTCGACAGACGATACTCTGGAAACACCATATATTTT.

This chain uses TRBV7-2 with TRBJ1-1; TRBD1 aligns across 7 bases. With 4 bases clipped from V and 3 bases from J, the junction kept 8 bases outside the gene matches. This CDR3 is built from 15 residues. Germline CDR1 SGHTA, CDR2 FQGNSA. In DNA form, the CDR3 reads TGTGCCAGCAGCTCTCTCCTACAGGGGTACACTGAAGCTTTCTTT. It codes for CASSSLLQGYTEAFF.

The chain couples TRBV12-3 or TRBV12-4 to TRBJ2-7; 7 positions agree with TRBD1. The length of the CDR3 is 14 residues. V lost 2 bases, J lost 10 bases, and 11 bases stayed unmatched. CDR3: CASSLNLGDSRQYF. The CDR3, as DNA: TGTGCCAGCAGTTTAAATCTCGGGGACAGCCGTCAGTACTTC.

This clonotype was counted a few times. The chain employs TRBV12-3 or TRBV12-4 and TRBJ1-2; D is ambiguous. The length of the CDR3 is 11 residues. Trimming pared 5 bases from V and 6 bases from J, leaving 7 bases between. The CDR3 nucleotides are TGTGCCAGCAGTCAGTTGGATGGCTACACCTTC. This sequence encodes CASSQLDGYTF.

The chain combines TRBV3-1 with TRBJ1-3; 7 nucleotides match TRBD1. The junction had 2 bases not matched to a gene; V was cut back by 4 bases and J by 2 bases. This CDR3 has 14 residues. CDR1 is LGHDT and CDR2 is YNNKEL in the germline V gene (reference sequence). The CDR3 reads CASSPGTAGNTIYF. CDR3 nucleotide sequence: TGTGCCAGCAGCCCCGGGACAGCTGGAAACACCATATATTTT.

As DNA, the CDR3 is TGTGCCAGCTCGCGGGGAGGGAAGGCTGAAGCTTTCTTT. This translates into CASSRGGKAEAFF. The chain employs TRBV14 and TRBJ1-1; D uncertain. V was shortened by 8 bases and J by 6 bases, with 16 bases between the two germline ends. The length of the CDR3 is 13 residues. Germline CDR1 SGHDN, CDR2 FVKESK.

This clonotype has only a few counts. As DNA, the CDR3 is TGTGCCAGCAGTTCCCTGTGGAACTCCTACGAGCAGTACTTC. Its translation is CASSSLWNSYEQYF. The V and J genes are TRBV12-3 or TRBV12-4 and TRBJ2-7; D is undetermined. CDR3 length: 14 amino acids. Trimming removed 4 bases at V and 0 bases at J, with 10 bases between.

V is TRBV11-2 and J is TRBJ2-2; D unresolved. This CDR3 is 15 amino acids long. V was cut by 5 bases and J by 1 base, with 11 bases left in between. Per the germline V gene, CDR1 is SGHAT and CDR2 is FQNNGV. The CDR3 DNA is TGTGCCAGCAGCCGAGCCTCGGGGAACACCGGGGAGCTGTTTTTT. Its protein is CASSRASGNTGELFF.

V gene TRBV6-5 combines with J gene TRBJ1-3; 8 nucleotides line up with TRBD1. J was trimmed by 0 bases and V by 6 bases; bases with no gene match: 13. The CDR3 length is 18 residues. CDR1 and CDR2 (germline): MNHEY, SVGAGI. The CDR3 spells CASSPGQALIVSGNTIYF. The CDR3 region has the DNA TGTGCCAGCAGCCCGGGACAGGCCCTTATCGTCTCTGGAAACACCATATATTTT.

There are a few counts of this clonotype. The V call is TRBV9, the J call TRBJ2-7; 7 nucleotides align to TRBD1. V gave up 0 bases and J gave up 0 bases; unmatched junction bases: 3. The CDR3 is 15 residues long. Per germline, CDR1 SGDLS and CDR2 YYNGEE. The chain's CDR3 is CASSVASGGSYEQYF. In DNA form, the CDR3 reads TGTGCCAGCAGCGTAGCATCAGGGGGCTCCTACGAGCAGTACTTC.

The chain links TRBV5-1 to TRBJ1-1, with 7 bases aligning to TRBD1. The V and J ends lost 0 bases and 6 bases, in that order; junction bases with no gene match: 5. The germline CDR1 and CDR2 sequences are SGHRS and YFSETQ. The CDR3 contains 14 residues. In DNA form, the CDR3 reads TGCGCCAGCAGCTTGGGACAGGGTGTTTCTGAAGCTTTCTTT. As protein: CASSLGQGVSEAFF.

V is TRBV20-1 and J is TRBJ1-1; no clear D gene. Germline-derived CDR1 and CDR2 are DFQATT and SNEGSKA (reference sequence). Trimming shortened V by 5 bases and J by 3 bases, and 10 bases separated the two germline ends. The CDR3 spans 12 residues. CDR3 nucleotides: TGCAGTGCTGGGGATTCGTACACTGAAGCTTTCTTT. This encodes CSAGDSYTEAFF.

The table lists this clonotype with many counts. J is TRBJ1-1 and V is TRBV3-1; weak D call: TRBD1 (5 bases). Germline values: CDR1 LGHDT, CDR2 YNNKEL (reference sequence). The CDR3 has 13 residues. V lost 8 bases, J lost 6 bases, and 16 bases lay in between. CDR3 amino acids: CASRDQGKAEAFF. The CDR3 DNA sequence: TGTGCCAGCCGAGACCAGGGAAAAGCTGAAGCTTTCTTT.

The V call is TRBV10-3, the J call TRBJ2-1, with D hard to call. From germline, CDR1 is ENHRY and CDR2 SYGVKD. Trimming took 4 bases from V and 5 from J, leaving 3 bases between them. This CDR3 is built from 11 residues. CDR3: CAISGDNEQFF. The CDR3 DNA is TGTGCCATCAGTGGAGACAATGAGCAGTTCTTC.